This T cell receptor beta chain was identified in a study of blood T cell repertoires in COVID-19. Across the study: Samples taken during acute and convalescent COVID-19 were collected in the United States, Italy and Spain.

Per the original data handling: Estimates of nucleated cell counts were drawn from the amplification of reference gene primers. Here immunoSEQ multiplex PCR was the method, and the copy in TCRdb shows in-frame clones only, minus some. The DNA was the basis for D and trimming; V, J and clone size are from that table. Of roughly 200,000 clones in the sample, about 86% were seen once. Germline V CDR1 and CDR2: MNHEY, SVGAGI. The length of the CDR3 is 11 residues. The germline V and J ends were trimmed by 6 bases and 12 bases, with 14 bases remaining between them. V and J are TRBV6-5 and TRBJ1-1; tentatively, D is TRBD1 (6 bases). This TCR was recovered from a young woman who had recovered from COVID-19. Sample: peripheral blood. CDR3 sequence reads: CASSSGTRTFF. The CDR3, as DNA: TGTGCCAGCAGCTCCGGGACAAGAACTTTCTTT.